This is a list of T cell receptor beta chains from one sample in a study of blood T cells in healthy people across ages. TCRdb re-analysed the 5' RACE reads in MiXCR, keeping a single row per CDR3 protein. The sample includes 1.4 million or so distinct CDR3 sequences, around 40% of them seen just once. Sample: blood. The receptors derive from a young woman in good health. Both conserved end residues are part of each CDR3. A D gene is named only where the DNA matches it firmly. A clone size is listed for some rows: how often the clone was seen (once, few, many), or a class if it is expanded.

cdr3_nt: TGTGCCAGCAGCCTAGCGCCTTCCTACAATGAGCAGTTCTTC
cdr3_aa: CASSLAPSYNEQFF
v_call: TRBV9
clone_size: few
d_call: .
j_call: TRBJ2-1

cdr3_nt: TGTGCCAGCAGTTTCGCCCATCATAGCAATCAGCCCCAGCATTTT
cdr3_aa: CASSFAHHSNQPQHF
v_call: TRBV28
clone_size: few
d_call: .
j_call: TRBJ1-5

cdr3_nt: TGTGCCAGCAGGCGGATGGATCTTGACTCCTACGAGCAGTACTTC
cdr3_aa: CASRRMDLDSYEQYF
v_call: TRBV6-2/TRBV6-3
clone_size: .
d_call: .
j_call: TRBJ2-7

cdr3_nt: TGTGCCTGGAACTATGGAGGGGTCTACGAGCAGTACTTC
cdr3_aa: CAWNYGGVYEQYF
v_call: TRBV30
clone_size: .
d_call: .
j_call: TRBJ2-7

cdr3_nt: TGTGCCAGCAGTGACCTGGGACAGGGGTATGGCTACACCTTC
cdr3_aa: CASSDLGQGYGYTF
v_call: TRBV27
clone_size: .
d_call: TRBD1
j_call: TRBJ1-2

cdr3_nt: TGTGCCAGCGGGAACAGGGTTACGTACTTC
cdr3_aa: CASGNRVTYF
v_call: TRBV27
clone_size: .
d_call: .
j_call: TRBJ2-7

cdr3_nt: TGTGCCACCGCGCTACTGAGGACTAACTATGGCTACACCTTC
cdr3_aa: CATALLRTNYGYTF
v_call: TRBV15
clone_size: few
d_call: .
j_call: TRBJ1-2

cdr3_nt: TGTGCCAGCAGCTGGCTGACAGGCGAGGATGAAGCTTTCTTT
cdr3_aa: CASSWLTGEDEAFF
v_call: TRBV7-9
clone_size: few
d_call: .
j_call: TRBJ1-1

cdr3_nt: TGCGCCAGCAGCTTGGATGGACAGTATAATCAGCCCCAGCATTTT
cdr3_aa: CASSLDGQYNQPQHF
v_call: TRBV5-1
clone_size: few
d_call: .
j_call: TRBJ1-5

cdr3_nt: TGTGCCAGCAGCTTACAGGAGATCCTGGATGAGCAGTACTTC
cdr3_aa: CASSLQEILDEQYF
v_call: TRBV7-9
clone_size: .
d_call: .
j_call: TRBJ2-5

cdr3_nt: TGTGCCAGCATGGAGACGGTGAACACTGAAGCTTTCTTT
cdr3_aa: CASMETVNTEAFF
v_call: TRBV28
clone_size: .
d_call: .
j_call: TRBJ1-1

cdr3_nt: TGTGCCAGCAGTTTATGGGGCGTCGGCACAGATACGCAGTATTTT
cdr3_aa: CASSLWGVGTDTQYF
v_call: TRBV12-3/TRBV12-4
clone_size: .
d_call: .
j_call: TRBJ2-3

cdr3_nt: TGTGCCAGCAGTGACCCTCTAGCGGCGAACACAGATACGCAGTATTTT
cdr3_aa: CASSDPLAANTDTQYF
v_call: TRBV6-2/TRBV6-3
clone_size: .
d_call: TRBD2
j_call: TRBJ2-3

cdr3_nt: TGTGCCAACAGCGTATTTGCGGGGGGGTACAATGAGCAGTTCTTC
cdr3_aa: CANSVFAGGYNEQFF
v_call: TRBV9
clone_size: .
d_call: TRBD2
j_call: TRBJ2-1

cdr3_nt: TGTGCCATCGGACTAGCGGGCTACAATGAGCAGTTCTTC
cdr3_aa: CAIGLAGYNEQFF
v_call: TRBV2
clone_size: .
d_call: TRBD2
j_call: TRBJ2-1

cdr3_nt: TGCGCCAGCAGCCAAGGGGGAGCTGGAGTTTGGGAGCCGCAAGAGACCCAGTACTTC
cdr3_aa: CASSQGGAGVWEPQETQYF
v_call: TRBV4-3
clone_size: .
d_call: .
j_call: TRBJ2-5

cdr3_nt: TGCAGTGCTAGAGTTCCCGGGACAACCTCCTACGAGCAGTACTTC
cdr3_aa: CSARVPGTTSYEQYF
v_call: TRBV20-1
clone_size: few
d_call: .
j_call: TRBJ2-7

cdr3_nt: TGTGCCAGCAGCGAGACTAGCGGGAGATATGACAATGAGCAGTTCTTC
cdr3_aa: CASSETSGRYDNEQFF
v_call: TRBV9
clone_size: few
d_call: TRBD2
j_call: TRBJ2-1

cdr3_nt: TGTGCCAGCAGCACCCTAGCGGGCTTAAGGACCGGGGAGCTGTTTTTT
cdr3_aa: CASSTLAGLRTGELFF
v_call: TRBV11-2
clone_size: .
d_call: TRBD2
j_call: TRBJ2-2

cdr3_nt: TGCGCCAGCAGCGGTAGGCCGGAGGCATATGGCTACACCTTC
cdr3_aa: CASSGRPEAYGYTF
v_call: TRBV5-1
clone_size: .
d_call: .
j_call: TRBJ1-2

cdr3_nt: TGTGCCGCCTCTCGCGGCTACGAGCAGTACTTC
cdr3_aa: CAASRGYEQYF
v_call: TRBV28
clone_size: few
d_call: .
j_call: TRBJ2-7

cdr3_nt: TGTGCCAGCAGTGAAGTGCCAAATTCACCCCTCCACTTT
cdr3_aa: CASSEVPNSPLHF
v_call: TRBV6-1
clone_size: .
d_call: .
j_call: TRBJ1-6

cdr3_nt: TGTGCCATCAGTGAGTCGCGTGGGTATCCCTTCAATGAGCAGTACTTC
cdr3_aa: CAISESRGYPFNEQYF
v_call: TRBV10-3
clone_size: once
d_call: .
j_call: TRBJ2-5

cdr3_nt: TGCGCCAGCAGCAAATGGACAGGGGAGAATGAAAAACTGTTTTTT
cdr3_aa: CASSKWTGENEKLFF
v_call: TRBV5-1
clone_size: few
d_call: TRBD1
j_call: TRBJ1-4

cdr3_nt: TGCAGTGCCACACTAGCGGGGGGGAACTACGAGCAGTACTTC
cdr3_aa: CSATLAGGNYEQYF
v_call: TRBV20-1
clone_size: once
d_call: TRBD2
j_call: TRBJ2-7

cdr3_nt: TGTGCCAGCAGCTTTGACAGCTCCTATAATTCACCCCTCCACTTT
cdr3_aa: CASSFDSSYNSPLHF
v_call: TRBV7-2
clone_size: few
d_call: .
j_call: TRBJ1-6

cdr3_nt: TGCAGTGCTAAAGATGGAAGGGTTGACACTGAAGCTTTCTTT
cdr3_aa: CSAKDGRVDTEAFF
v_call: TRBV20-1
clone_size: .
d_call: .
j_call: TRBJ1-1

cdr3_nt: TGCGCCAGCAGCCAAGGCCGCGGGGGGGCTTCCTACAATGAGCAGTTCTTC
cdr3_aa: CASSQGRGGASYNEQFF
v_call: TRBV4-3
clone_size: few
d_call: TRBD2
j_call: TRBJ2-1

cdr3_nt: TGTGCCAGCAGCCGGCACCAGGGGTCTGAAGCTTTCTTT
cdr3_aa: CASSRHQGSEAFF
v_call: TRBV7-9
clone_size: few
d_call: .
j_call: TRBJ1-1

cdr3_nt: TGTGCCAGCAGCAAGTTCCGGGAATACCAACTTTATAGCAATCAGCCCCAGCATTTT
cdr3_aa: CASSKFREYQLYSNQPQHF
v_call: TRBV21-1
clone_size: .
d_call: .
j_call: TRBJ1-5

cdr3_nt: TGTGCCAGCAGCTTAGCCGGGACTAGCGGGCGAGATACGCAGTATTTT
cdr3_aa: CASSLAGTSGRDTQYF
v_call: TRBV7-2
clone_size: few
d_call: TRBD2
j_call: TRBJ2-3

cdr3_nt: TGTGCCAGCAGTTTACCCCTTTCAAAGCAGTTCTTC
cdr3_aa: CASSLPLSKQFF
v_call: TRBV12-3/TRBV12-4
clone_size: few
d_call: .
j_call: TRBJ2-1

cdr3_nt: TGCAGTGCCGGCAGGCCAAATACAGAGACCCAGTACTTC
cdr3_aa: CSAGRPNTETQYF
v_call: TRBV20-1
clone_size: .
d_call: .
j_call: TRBJ2-5

cdr3_nt: TGCAGCGTTGAAGCGAACAGAAATGAGCAGTTCTTC
cdr3_aa: CSVEANRNEQFF
v_call: TRBV29-1
clone_size: .
d_call: .
j_call: TRBJ2-1

cdr3_nt: TGCGCCAGCAGCCAAGGCGAGGGACTAGATGTTGAGGGGCAGTACTTC
cdr3_aa: CASSQGEGLDVEGQYF
v_call: TRBV4-3
clone_size: .
d_call: TRBD2
j_call: TRBJ2-5

cdr3_nt: TGTGCCAGCAGTGCAGAGGGCTCCTCCTACAATGAGCAGTTCTTC
cdr3_aa: CASSAEGSSYNEQFF
v_call: TRBV2
clone_size: few
d_call: .
j_call: TRBJ2-1

cdr3_nt: TGTGCCAGCAGCTTAGGGTTCCGGGAGACCTACAATGAGCAGTTCTTC
cdr3_aa: CASSLGFRETYNEQFF
v_call: TRBV7-2
clone_size: .
d_call: .
j_call: TRBJ2-1

cdr3_nt: TGTGCCAGCAGTGAAAGGGAGGCCACTGAAGCTTTCTTT
cdr3_aa: CASSEREATEAFF
v_call: TRBV6-5
clone_size: few
d_call: .
j_call: TRBJ1-1

cdr3_nt: TGCGCCAGCAGCCACCAAGTGGGGGACACGAGCACTTCAAATGAGCAGTTCTTC
cdr3_aa: CASSHQVGDTSTSNEQFF
v_call: TRBV4-3
clone_size: .
d_call: .
j_call: TRBJ2-1

cdr3_nt: TGTGCCAGCAGCTTGGGAAGGGTTTCGAATTTAATGAACACTGAAGCTTTCTTT
cdr3_aa: CASSLGRVSNLMNTEAFF
v_call: TRBV5-6
clone_size: few
d_call: .
j_call: TRBJ1-1

cdr3_nt: TGTGCCAGCAGTTTCTCCTGGGACACCTCACCCCTCCACTTT
cdr3_aa: CASSFSWDTSPLHF
v_call: TRBV12-3/TRBV12-4
clone_size: .
d_call: .
j_call: TRBJ1-6

cdr3_nt: TGTGCCAGCAGTTTTCGCAGGAACTATGGCTACACCTTC
cdr3_aa: CASSFRRNYGYTF
v_call: TRBV6-5
clone_size: many
d_call: .
j_call: TRBJ1-2

cdr3_nt: TGCAGCGTTCATTCTTTCGGGGAGACCTATGGCTACACCTTC
cdr3_aa: CSVHSFGETYGYTF
v_call: TRBV29-1
clone_size: few
d_call: .
j_call: TRBJ1-2

cdr3_nt: TGTGCCAGCAGCGCCAGCTCCTACGAGCAGTACTTC
cdr3_aa: CASSASSYEQYF
v_call: TRBV6-2/TRBV6-3
clone_size: many
d_call: .
j_call: TRBJ2-7

cdr3_nt: TGCAGCGTTGACTTCGTGGACGGGGAGCAGTACTTC
cdr3_aa: CSVDFVDGEQYF
v_call: TRBV29-1
clone_size: few
d_call: .
j_call: TRBJ2-7

cdr3_nt: TGCAGTGCTAGTGAATTAGCTGGCGATGAGCAGTTCTTC
cdr3_aa: CSASELAGDEQFF
v_call: TRBV20-1
clone_size: few
d_call: .
j_call: TRBJ2-1

cdr3_nt: TGCAGCGCCCTGGCTACAGGGACTAGCTCCTACGAGCAGTACTTC
cdr3_aa: CSALATGTSSYEQYF
v_call: TRBV29-1
clone_size: .
d_call: TRBD2
j_call: TRBJ2-7

cdr3_nt: TGTGCCAGCAGCCCAGGACAGGGTACTAACGCTGAAGCTTTCTTT
cdr3_aa: CASSPGQGTNAEAFF
v_call: TRBV7-9
clone_size: few
d_call: TRBD1
j_call: TRBJ1-1

cdr3_nt: TGCAGTGCTAGGCCCAGGACTAGCGGGGGAAGGACCCAGTACTTC
cdr3_aa: CSARPRTSGGRTQYF
v_call: TRBV20-1
clone_size: .
d_call: TRBD2
j_call: TRBJ2-5

cdr3_nt: TGTGCCACCAAGAGTCAACTAGCGGTTCTTAATGAGCAGTTCTTC
cdr3_aa: CATKSQLAVLNEQFF
v_call: TRBV6-2/TRBV6-3
clone_size: .
d_call: TRBD2
j_call: TRBJ2-1

cdr3_nt: TGTGCCAGCAGCCAAGATAACTCCGCTAGCGGGATTGGGTACTTC
cdr3_aa: CASSQDNSASGIGYF
v_call: TRBV4-2
clone_size: .
d_call: TRBD2
j_call: TRBJ2-7

cdr3_nt: TGTGCCAGCAGCCCCCTGGGACAGCGAGAGACCCAGTACTTC
cdr3_aa: CASSPLGQRETQYF
v_call: TRBV5-5
clone_size: .
d_call: TRBD1
j_call: TRBJ2-5

cdr3_nt: TGCGCCAGCAGGAGACAGCAAGAGACCCAGTACTTC
cdr3_aa: CASRRQQETQYF
v_call: TRBV5-1
clone_size: few
d_call: .
j_call: TRBJ2-5

cdr3_nt: TGTGCCAGCAGCGTGTATGACAGGAGCCACACTGAAGCTTTCTTT
cdr3_aa: CASSVYDRSHTEAFF
v_call: TRBV9
clone_size: few
d_call: .
j_call: TRBJ1-1

cdr3_nt: TGTGCCAGCAGCCACAGATCGAACACTGAAGCTTTCTTT
cdr3_aa: CASSHRSNTEAFF
v_call: TRBV6-5
clone_size: .
d_call: .
j_call: TRBJ1-1

cdr3_nt: TGCAGTGCTAGAGATCGAACAGTCGAGGCTTTCTTT
cdr3_aa: CSARDRTVEAFF
v_call: TRBV20-1
clone_size: few
d_call: .
j_call: TRBJ1-1

cdr3_nt: TGTGCCAGCAGCCAAGATAGCGGACTAGCTTGGAATGAGCAGTTCTTC
cdr3_aa: CASSQDSGLAWNEQFF
v_call: TRBV3-1
clone_size: .
d_call: TRBD2
j_call: TRBJ2-1

cdr3_nt: TGTGCCAGCAGCCGAGAGGGACTAGCTGCGGCAGATACGCAGTATTTT
cdr3_aa: CASSREGLAAADTQYF
v_call: TRBV7-6
clone_size: few
d_call: TRBD2
j_call: TRBJ2-3

cdr3_nt: TGTGCCAGCAGTGGGCGGACAGGGCATAACACCGGGGAGCTGTTTTTT
cdr3_aa: CASSGRTGHNTGELFF
v_call: TRBV28
clone_size: .
d_call: TRBD1
j_call: TRBJ2-2